The 5 T cell receptor beta chains in this list originate from one sample, sequenced in a study of technical replicates of blood from several donors. This table comes from immunoSEQ multiplex PCR, and its TCRdb copy is limited to in-frame clones, with some not included. The sample consists of 75,000 to 95,000 clones, roughly 94% of them appearing once. Sequencing was performed on T cells isolated from PBMCs. The receptors derive from a human donor in good health.

This clone was observed a handful of times. This sequence joins TRBV10-1 and TRBJ1-1; D unresolved. CDR3 size: 13 residues. CDR1 and CDR2 from the germline V gene are WNHNN and SYGVQD (reference sequence). The germline V and J ends were trimmed by 1 base and 5 bases, with 8 bases remaining between them. CDR3 nucleotide sequence: TGCGCCAGCAGTGAGTACAGTCAGACTGAAGCTTTCTTT. As protein: CASSEYSQTEAFF.

The gene calls are TRBV15 and TRBJ2-7; 11 bases are shared with TRBD2. J gave up 7 bases and V 5 bases, and 19 bases lay outside the gene matches. Germline V lookup: CDR1 LNHNV, CDR2 YYDKDF (reference sequence). The CDR3 loop spans 18 amino acids. Here the CDR3 DNA reads TGTGCCACCAGCCGTCCGACTAGCGGGATCAGTATCTACGAGGAGCAGTACTTC. As protein: CATSRPTSGISIYEEQYF.

The chain employs TRBV13 and TRBJ1-3; 10 bases fit TRBD1. This CDR3 is 17 amino acids long. V lost 2 bases to trimming and J lost 4 bases; unmatched junction nucleotides: 8. Germline CDR1 is PRHDT and CDR2 is FYEKMQ (reference sequence). The chain's CDR3 is CASSLLRRQGAGNTIYF. Here the CDR3 DNA reads TGTGCCAGCAGCTTACTTCGTCGACAGGGGGCCGGAAACACCATATATTTT.

The J gene is TRBJ2-7, the V gene TRBV10-1; 7 bases fit TRBD1. Germline V lookup: CDR1 WNHNN, CDR2 SYGVQD (reference sequence). This CDR3 spans 14 amino acids. Trimming removed 0 bases from V and 3 bases from J; junction bases left unmatched: 2. CDR3 protein: CASSESGQSYEQYF. CDR3 DNA: TGCGCCAGCAGTGAGTCGGGACAGAGCTACGAGCAGTACTTC.

The chain recombines TRBV6-5 with TRBJ2-7, with D possibly TRBD1 on 6 matching bases. The germline V gene has CDR1 MNHEY and CDR2 SVGAGI. V shed 10 bases and J shed 2 bases, with 15 bases lying between them. The CDR3 extends over 13 amino acids. The CDR3 DNA sequence: TGTGCCACCCAGAACAGGGAGACCTACGAGCAGTACTTC. This gives the protein CATQNRETYEQYF.